This T cell receptor beta chain is from a study of shared clonotypes between healthy human individuals. Study in general: There were three CD4 naive, three CD4 memory, two CD8 naive and one CD8 memory plates per donor. Regarding the study as a whole: The study sampled only blood, and tissue repertoires likely differ. Four donors held about 4.5% of naive CD4 clonotypes in common.

A CD45RA-negative memory subset and a CD45RA+ naive subset were separated from the CD4+ cells. In regard to this clone: No antigen is known for it.

The CDR3 has 14 amino acids. CDR1 is MNHNY and CDR2 is SVGAGI in the germline V gene (reference sequence). V shed 6 bases and J shed 0 bases, with 12 bases lying between them. The repertoire was sequenced with immunoSEQ multiplex PCR; TCRdb's copy has only in-frame clones and lacks some. Of some 2,100,000 clones detected, approximately 95% appear once; the ten largest clones hold less than 0.15%. Material: naive CD4+ T cells sorted from blood. The subset was: CD45RA+ positively selected. The rearrangement joins TRBV6-6 to TRBJ2-7; D is unresolved. The TCR originated in a man in his late teens or twenties in good health. The CDR3 DNA reads TGTGCCAGCAGAACCGGGCCAAGCTCCTACGAGCAGTACTTC. Translated: CASRTGPSSYEQYF.